This passage covers 5 T cell receptor beta chains from one sample sequenced in a study of shared clonotypes between healthy human individuals. Libraries were prepared by immunoSEQ multiplex PCR; TCRdb keeps only in-frame clonotypes and omits some of them. The sample records roughly 200,000 clones, approximately 60% being singletons. Source material: memory CD4+ T cells sorted from blood. Subset of the sample: CD45RA-negative fraction. All receptors come from a man aged 25 to 40 in good health.

This clone was counted between two and nine times. This rearrangement joins TRBV5-1 to TRBJ1-1; 7 bases map to TRBD1. The germline gives CDR1 SGHRS, CDR2 YFSETQ. V lost 5 bases to trimming and J lost 0 bases; unmatched junction nucleotides: 10. CDR3 size: 16 residues. The CDR3 loop is CASRTRGGMMNTEAFF. CDR3 nucleotide sequence: TGCGCCAGCAGGACCAGGGGGGGCATGATGAACACTGAAGCTTTCTTT.

V is TRBV5-8 and J is TRBJ2-1, with D possibly matching TRBD2 (6 bases). The V gene's germline CDR1 is SGHTS and CDR2 YDEGEE. The V end was cut by 0 bases, the J end by 5 bases, with 12 bases between. The CDR3 runs to 15 residues. CDR3 sequence (DNA): TGTGCCAGCAGCTTGGTCGGGACTGCGAACAATGAGCAGTTCTTC. Its protein is CASSLVGTANNEQFF.

The rearrangement uses TRBV9 and TRBJ1-1; D gene ambiguous. V dropped 4 bases and J dropped 1 base, with 11 bases sitting between them. Germline V CDR1 and CDR2: SGDLS, YYNGEE. CDR3 length: 14 residues. In DNA form, the CDR3 reads TGTGCCAGCAGCTCACCGGGGTCGAACACTGAAGCTTTCTTT. This translates into CASSSPGSNTEAFF.

This clone showed up just a few times. The V gene is TRBV23-1, the J gene TRBJ2-7, with 12 nucleotides matching TRBD2. TRBV23-1 is an ORF for which the function is uncertain. V trimming: 2 bases; J trimming: 3 bases; junction bases outside the gene matches: 11. This CDR3 spans 18 amino acids. CDR3 in amino acids: CASSQRGKVTSGSYEQYF. For the CDR3, the DNA is TGCGCCAGCAGTCAACGGGGAAAAGTGACTAGCGGGAGCTACGAGCAGTACTTC.

The chain recombines TRBV19 with TRBJ1-5; 7 bases are shared with TRBD1. Losses at the gene ends were 4 bases for V and 3 bases for J; bases not matched to a gene: 6. Germline CDR1 LNHDA, CDR2 SQIVND (reference sequence). There are 15 residues in the CDR3. The CDR3 is CASSSGGTANQPQHF. The CDR3 nucleotides read TGTGCCAGTAGTAGTGGTGGGACAGCCAATCAGCCCCAGCATTTT.